This T cell receptor (beta chain) was captured in a study of T cell repertoires in cytomegalovirus infection (dated by TCRdb to between 2017 and 2020). In terms of the full investigation: Donor HLA type was relevant to the analysis, because carriage of CMV infection together with the matching HLA type was indicated by public TCR beta signatures.

V lost 3 bases and J lost 0 bases; the stretch between them is 5 bases long. Counted from cysteine to phenylalanine, this CDR3 has 13 amino acids. Only CDR3 DNA is held: 39 bases, read in frame from base 1. The germline V gene (reference sequence) supplies CDR1 SEHNR and CDR2 FQNEAQ. TCRdb records Illumina HiSeq 1500 as the sequencer. The raw public data were reprocessed by TCRdb itself: fastp quality trimming at Q25, MiXCR clonotype calling, in-frame beta chains only. Entries are consolidated by CDR3 protein sequence, retaining the most common genes and DNA. Across this sample there are roughly 240,000 distinct CDR3 sequences, with approximately 7% seen only once. In total, the top ten clones hold around 6% of the sample. There are many counts of this clonotype. It has no known antigen specificity. No base quality information exists; no much larger clone differs at one position. General conclusions and limits of the study: In the ex vivo response, HLA-C-restricted CMV-specific TCR beta clonotypes were dominant, and in two of eight donors the single most frequent clonotype came from this HLA-C-restricted group. Cumulative frequency of public TCR beta family members discriminated carriers of CMV infection plus the relevant HLA type in this cohort and an independent roughly 340-donor cohort.

The V and J genes are TRBV7-9 and TRBJ1-1; the D gene cannot be named for sure. Sequencing was performed on PBMCs. The sequence came from a human donor in good health (CMV status not recorded). Some clones in this sample may be carry-over from other donors' samples. For the CDR3, the sequence is CASSFPLNTEAFF. The DNA reads TGTGCCAGCAGCTTTCCACTGAACACTGAAGCTTTCTTT.